This TCR beta chain was found in a study of shared clonotypes between healthy human individuals. In the study overall: For every donor, three CD4 naive, three CD4 memory, two CD8 naive and one CD8 memory plates were used.

Regarding the study as a whole: The low donor count limited represented genetic and exposure-history diversity. When naive CD4 clonotypes were compared across a handful of donors, about 4.8% were shared. Generally, estimated richness proved larger in naive subsets than it did in memory subsets.

Naive-designated CD8 cells lacked CD45RO, were positively enriched for CCR7, and omitted terminally differentiated effector memory CD45RA+ cells. In this sample, this clone turned up once. Its antigen is not known. Repertoires were generated with immunoSEQ multiplex PCR, while TCRdb's copy carries only in-frame clones and drops some. The sample has 750,000 to 1,000,000 clones, around 93% seen once. The sequenced sample was naive CD8+ T cells sorted from blood. The clonotype originates from a man under 40 in good health.

The CDR3 DNA reads as TGTGCCAGCAGTGTACGTCCGAGGGTCTCTGGGGCCAACGTCCTGACTTTC. This codes for CASSVRPRVSGANVLTF. The genes are TRBV28 and TRBJ2-6, with D possibly being TRBD2 (5 bases). Trimming left V 5 bases short and J 0 bases short, with 14 bases between. The CDR3 covers 17 residues. CDR1 and CDR2 from the germline V gene are MDHEN and SYDVKM.